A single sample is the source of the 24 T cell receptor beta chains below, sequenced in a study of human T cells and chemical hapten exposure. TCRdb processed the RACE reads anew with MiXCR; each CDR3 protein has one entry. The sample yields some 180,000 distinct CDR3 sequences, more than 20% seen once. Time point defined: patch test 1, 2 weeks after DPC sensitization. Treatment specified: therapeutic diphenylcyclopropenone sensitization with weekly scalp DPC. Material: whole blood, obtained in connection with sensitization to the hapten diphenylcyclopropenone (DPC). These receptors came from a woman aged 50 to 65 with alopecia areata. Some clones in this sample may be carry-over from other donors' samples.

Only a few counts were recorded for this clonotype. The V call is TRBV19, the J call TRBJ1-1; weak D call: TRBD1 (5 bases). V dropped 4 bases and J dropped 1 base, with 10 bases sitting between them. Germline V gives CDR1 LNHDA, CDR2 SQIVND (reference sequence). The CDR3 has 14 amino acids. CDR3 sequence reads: CASSSIGGNTEAFF. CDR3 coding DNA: TGTGCCAGTAGTAGTATTGGGGGGAACACTGAAGCTTTCTTT.

The CDR3 reads CASSLDTKPNTEAFF. The CDR3 bases are TGTGCCAGCAGCTTAGACACGAAACCGAACACTGAAGCTTTCTTT. The rearrangement joins TRBV7-6 to TRBJ1-1; D unresolved. Germline CDR1 reads SGHVS; CDR2 reads FNYEAQ. V was pared by 1 base and J by 1 base, with 10 bases between. CDR3 length equals 15 residues. The full variable domain, rest sourced from reference TRBV7-6 and TRBJ1-1, is GAGVSQSPRYKVTKRGQDVALRCDPISGHVSLYWYRQALGQGPEFLTYFNYEAQQDKSGLPNDRFSAERPEGSISTLTIQRTEQRDSAMYRCASSLDTKPNTEAFFGQGTRLTVV.

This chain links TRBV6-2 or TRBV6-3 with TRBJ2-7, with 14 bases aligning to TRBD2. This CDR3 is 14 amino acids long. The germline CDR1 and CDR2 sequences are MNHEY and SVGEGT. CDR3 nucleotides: TGTGCCAGCACCCCTACCAGGACTAGCGGGAGGTTCGCAGTC. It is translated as CASTPTRTSGRFAV.

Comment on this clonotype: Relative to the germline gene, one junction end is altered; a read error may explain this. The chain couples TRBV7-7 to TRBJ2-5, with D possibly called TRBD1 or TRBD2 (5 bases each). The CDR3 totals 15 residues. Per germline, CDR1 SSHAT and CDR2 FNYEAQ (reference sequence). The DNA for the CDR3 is TGTGCTAGCAGCTTAGCTATGGGGCCGGGGGAGACCCAGTACTTC. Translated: CASSLAMGPGETQYF.

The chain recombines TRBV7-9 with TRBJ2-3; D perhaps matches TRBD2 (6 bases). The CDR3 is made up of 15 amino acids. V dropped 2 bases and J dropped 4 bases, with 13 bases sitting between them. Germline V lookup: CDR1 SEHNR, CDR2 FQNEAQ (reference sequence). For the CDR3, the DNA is TGTGCCAGCAGCTTATGGCGAACTAGCCCAGATACGCAGTATTTT. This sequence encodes CASSLWRTSPDTQYF. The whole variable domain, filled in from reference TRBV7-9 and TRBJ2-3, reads DTGVSQNPRHKITKRGQNVTFRCDPISEHNRLYWYRQTLGQGPEFLTYFQNEAQLEKSRLLSDRFSAERPKGSFSTLEIQRTEQGDSAMYLCASSLWRTSPDTQYFGPGTRLTVL.

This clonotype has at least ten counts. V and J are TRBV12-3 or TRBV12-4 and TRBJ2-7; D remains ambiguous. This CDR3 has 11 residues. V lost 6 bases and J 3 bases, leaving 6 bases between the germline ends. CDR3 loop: CASSLYYEQYF. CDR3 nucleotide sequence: TGTGCCAGCAGCCTCTACTACGAGCAGTACTTC.

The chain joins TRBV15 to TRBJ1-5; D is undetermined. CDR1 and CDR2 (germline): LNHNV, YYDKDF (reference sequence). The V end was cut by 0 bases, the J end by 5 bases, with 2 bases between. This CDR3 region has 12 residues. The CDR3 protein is CATSRDDQPQHF. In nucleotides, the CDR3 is TGTGCCACCAGCAGAGATGATCAGCCCCAGCATTTT.

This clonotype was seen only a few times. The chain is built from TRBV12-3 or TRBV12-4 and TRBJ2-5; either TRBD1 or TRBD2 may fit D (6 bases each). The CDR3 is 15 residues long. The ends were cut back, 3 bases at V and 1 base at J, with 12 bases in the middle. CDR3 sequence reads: CASSFQGGIQETQYF. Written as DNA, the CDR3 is TGTGCCAGCAGTTTCCAAGGGGGGATCCAAGAGACCCAGTACTTC.

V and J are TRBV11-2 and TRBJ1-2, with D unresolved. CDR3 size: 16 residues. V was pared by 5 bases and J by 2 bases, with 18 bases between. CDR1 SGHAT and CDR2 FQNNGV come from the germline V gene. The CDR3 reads CASSHERRAFNYGYTF. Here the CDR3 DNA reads TGTGCCAGCAGCCACGAACGAAGGGCTTTCAACTATGGCTACACCTTC.

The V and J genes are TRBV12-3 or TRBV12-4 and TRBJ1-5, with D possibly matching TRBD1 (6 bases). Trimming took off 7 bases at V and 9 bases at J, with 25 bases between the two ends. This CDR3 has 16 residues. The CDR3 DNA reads TGTGCCAGCATCAGAACCGGGGGCCTCCCAGATGGGCCCCAGCATTTT. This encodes CASIRTGGLPDGPQHF.

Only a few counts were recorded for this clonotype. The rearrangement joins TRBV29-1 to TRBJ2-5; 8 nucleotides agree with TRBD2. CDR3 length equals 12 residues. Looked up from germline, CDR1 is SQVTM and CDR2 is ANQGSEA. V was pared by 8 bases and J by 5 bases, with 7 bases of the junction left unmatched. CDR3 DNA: TGCAGCAAGCGGGAGTCGGGCGAGACCCAGTACTTC. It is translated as CSKRESGETQYF. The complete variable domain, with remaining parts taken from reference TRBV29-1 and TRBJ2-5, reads SAVISQKPSRDICQRGTSLTIQCQVDSQVTMMFWYRQQPGQSLTLIATANQGSEATYESGFVIDKFPISRPNLTFSTLTVSNMSPEDSSIYLCSKRESGETQYFGPGTRLLVL.

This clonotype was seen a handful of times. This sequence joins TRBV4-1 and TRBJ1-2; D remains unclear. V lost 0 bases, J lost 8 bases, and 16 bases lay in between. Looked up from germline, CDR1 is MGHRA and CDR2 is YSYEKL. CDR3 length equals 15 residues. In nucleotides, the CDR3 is TGCGCCAGCAGCCAAGAGACGGGATCTTACAGCGGCTACACCTTC. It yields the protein CASSQETGSYSGYTF.

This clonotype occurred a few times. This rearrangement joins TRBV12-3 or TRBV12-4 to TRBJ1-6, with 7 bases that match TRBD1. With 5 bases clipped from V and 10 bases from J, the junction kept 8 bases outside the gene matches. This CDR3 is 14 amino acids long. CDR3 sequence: CASSIGTVQSPLHF. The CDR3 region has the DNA TGTGCCAGCAGTATAGGGACAGTTCAATCACCCCTCCACTTT.

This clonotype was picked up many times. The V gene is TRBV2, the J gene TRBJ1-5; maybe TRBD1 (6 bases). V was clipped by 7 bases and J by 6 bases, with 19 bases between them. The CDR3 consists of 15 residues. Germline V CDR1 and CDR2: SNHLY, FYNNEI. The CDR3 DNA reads TGTGCCAGCACCCAGGCAAGGGGGGCCGGTCAGCCCCAGCATTTT. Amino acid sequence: CASTQARGAGQPQHF.

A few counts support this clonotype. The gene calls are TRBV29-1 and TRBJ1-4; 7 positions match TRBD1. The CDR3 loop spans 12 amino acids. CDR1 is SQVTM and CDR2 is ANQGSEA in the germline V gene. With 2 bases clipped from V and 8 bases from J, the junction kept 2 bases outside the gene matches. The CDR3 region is CSVETGEEKLFF. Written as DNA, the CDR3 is TGCAGCGTTGAAACAGGGGAGGAAAAACTGTTTTTT.

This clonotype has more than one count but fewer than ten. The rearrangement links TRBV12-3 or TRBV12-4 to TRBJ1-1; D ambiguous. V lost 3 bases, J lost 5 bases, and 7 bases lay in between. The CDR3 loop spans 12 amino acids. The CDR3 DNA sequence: TGTGCCAGCAGTTTTGGACGGACTGAAGCTTTCTTT. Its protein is CASSFGRTEAFF.

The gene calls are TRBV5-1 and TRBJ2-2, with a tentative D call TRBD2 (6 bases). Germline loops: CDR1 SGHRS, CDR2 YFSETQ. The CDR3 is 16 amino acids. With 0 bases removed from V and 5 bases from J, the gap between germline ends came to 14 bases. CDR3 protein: CASSLEEGIATGELFF. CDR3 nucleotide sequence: TGCGCCAGCAGCTTGGAGGAGGGGATAGCGACCGGGGAGCTGTTTTTT.

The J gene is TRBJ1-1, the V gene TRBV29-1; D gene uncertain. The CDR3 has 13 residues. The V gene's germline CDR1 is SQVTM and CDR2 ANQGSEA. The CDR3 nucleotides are TGCAGTGCCTGGGCCTCGATGAACACTGAAGCTTTCTTT. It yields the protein CSAWASMNTEAFF.

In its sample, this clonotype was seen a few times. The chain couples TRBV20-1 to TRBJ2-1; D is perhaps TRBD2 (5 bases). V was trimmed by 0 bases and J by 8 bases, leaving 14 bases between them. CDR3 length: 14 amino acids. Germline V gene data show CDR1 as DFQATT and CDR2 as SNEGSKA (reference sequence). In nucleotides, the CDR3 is TGCAGTGCTAGAGAGTACGGGGTTATAGATGAGCAGTTCTTC. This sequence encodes CSAREYGVIDEQFF.

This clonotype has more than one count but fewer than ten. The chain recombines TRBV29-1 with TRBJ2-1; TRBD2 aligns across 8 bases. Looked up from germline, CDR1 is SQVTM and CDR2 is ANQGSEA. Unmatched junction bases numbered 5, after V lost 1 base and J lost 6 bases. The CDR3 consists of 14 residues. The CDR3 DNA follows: TGCAGCGTTGAAGGCGGGAGGTTCTTCAATGAGCAGTTCTTC. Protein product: CSVEGGRFFNEQFF.

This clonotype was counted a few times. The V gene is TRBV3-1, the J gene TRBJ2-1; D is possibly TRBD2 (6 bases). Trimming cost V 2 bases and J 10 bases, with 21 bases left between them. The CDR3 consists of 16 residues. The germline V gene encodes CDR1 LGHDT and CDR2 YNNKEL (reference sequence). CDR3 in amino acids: CASSQTGTPGLMEQFF. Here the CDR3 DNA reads TGTGCCAGCAGCCAAACCGGGACTCCCGGCCTGATGGAGCAGTTCTTC.

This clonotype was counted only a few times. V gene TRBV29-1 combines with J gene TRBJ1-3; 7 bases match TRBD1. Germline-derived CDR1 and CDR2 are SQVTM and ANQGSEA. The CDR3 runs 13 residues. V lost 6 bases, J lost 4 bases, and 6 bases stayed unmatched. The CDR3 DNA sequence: TGCAGCGTGGCCGGGACAGCGGGAAACACCATATATTTT. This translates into CSVAGTAGNTIYF.

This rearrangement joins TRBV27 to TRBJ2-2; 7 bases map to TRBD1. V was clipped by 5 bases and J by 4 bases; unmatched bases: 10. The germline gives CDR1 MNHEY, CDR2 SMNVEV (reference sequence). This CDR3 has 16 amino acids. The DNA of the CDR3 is TGTGCCAGCAGTCGACGGACAGGCGGCGTCACCGGGGAGCTGTTTTTT. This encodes CASSRRTGGVTGELFF.

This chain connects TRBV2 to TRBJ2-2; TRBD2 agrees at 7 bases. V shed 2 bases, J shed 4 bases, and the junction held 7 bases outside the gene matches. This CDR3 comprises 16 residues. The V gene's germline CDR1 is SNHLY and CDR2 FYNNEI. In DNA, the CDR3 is TGTGCCAGCAGTGAAAGGCTAGCGGCAATCACCGGGGAGCTGTTTTTT. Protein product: CASSERLAAITGELFF.